The 23 T cell receptor beta chains listed next were all sequenced from one sample in a study of T cell repertoires in cytomegalovirus infection. MiXCR, run by TCRdb on the reads, gives a single entry per CDR3 protein. The repertoire holds roughly 46,000 distinct CDR3 sequences, approximately 19% seen once, with 53% in the top ten. These TCRs' antigens remain unknown. Source: CD8+ T cells from cultured PBMCs, taken from culture after CMV antigen stimulation. The receptors come from a human donor in good health (CMV status not recorded). Some clones in this sample may be carry-over from other donors' samples.

This clonotype was found many times. The chain links TRBV11-2 to TRBJ2-1; 10 bases line up with TRBD2. The V gene's germline CDR1 is SGHAT and CDR2 FQNNGV. CDR3 length: 17 amino acids. J lost 9 bases, V lost 0 bases, and 11 bases had no gene match. Here the CDR3 DNA reads TGTGCCAGCAGCTTAGATTCCGCCAGCGGGAGGGCTAGTGAGCAGTTCTTC. This translates into CASSLDSASGRASEQFF. Filled out from reference TRBV11-2 and TRBJ2-1, the complete variable domain reads EAGVAQSPRYKIIEKRQSVAFWCNPISGHATLYWYQQILGQGPKLLIQFQNNGVVDDSQLPKDRFSAERLKGVDSTLKIQPAKLEDSAVYLCASSLDSASGRASEQFFGPGTRLTVL.

This clonotype was picked up one time. Compared with germline, one end of the junction differs, possibly owing to a read error. CDR3: CTSSDGSSFEQYF. Written as DNA, the CDR3 is TGCACCAGCAGCGATGGGTCAAGTTTCGAGCAGTACTTC. The V call is TRBV4-1, the J call TRBJ2-7; no firm D call. From germline, CDR1 is MGHRA and CDR2 YSYEKL. The CDR3 is made up of 13 amino acids.

This clonotype was observed a few times. CDR3 DNA sequence: TGCAGTGCGGGCGCAGGGAATGAGCAGTTCTTC. Translated, it gives CSAGAGNEQFF. This chain connects TRBV20-1 to TRBJ2-1, with D possibly matching TRBD1 (5 bases). The CDR3 runs to 11 residues. V lost 6 bases, J lost 7 bases, and 10 bases lay in between. Germline V gives CDR1 DFQATT, CDR2 SNEGSKA (reference sequence).

The chain combines TRBV12-3 or TRBV12-4 with TRBJ2-2; unclear D gene. CDR3 size: 11 residues. The V end lost 4 bases, the J end lost 6 bases, and 3 bases lay between the germline ends. CDR3 residues: CASSSPGELFF. The CDR3 DNA is TGTGCCAGCAGTTCGCCCGGGGAGCTGTTTTTT.

V gene TRBV30 combines with J gene TRBJ2-3; D is perhaps TRBD2 (7 bases). Germline CDR1 and CDR2: GTSNPN and SVGIG (reference sequence). V was pared by 5 bases and J by 0 bases, with 12 bases between. The CDR3 consists of 14 residues. CDR3 loop: CAWQGGGSTDTQYF. The CDR3 coding sequence is TGTGCCTGGCAAGGGGGGGGTAGCACAGATACGCAGTATTTT.

The chain joins TRBV9 to TRBJ2-1, with 13 positions matching TRBD2. The CDR3 contains 16 residues. J was trimmed by 10 bases and V by 0 bases; bases with no gene match: 7. CDR1 is SGDLS and CDR2 is YYNGEE in the germline V gene. For the CDR3, the DNA is TGTGCCAGCAGCGTAGAGGAGACTAGCGGGAGGCACGAGCAGTTCTTC. This translates into CASSVEETSGRHEQFF.

In this sample, this clonotype turned up many times. The chain couples TRBV24-1 to TRBJ1-1; a weak D match, TRBD1 (5 bases). The V gene's germline CDR1 is KGHDR and CDR2 SFDVKD. The germline V and J ends were trimmed by 0 bases and 2 bases, with 12 bases remaining between them. This CDR3 is built from 16 residues. The CDR3 is CATSDLHGGVNTEAFF. The CDR3 bases are TGTGCCACCAGTGATTTGCATGGGGGGGTCAACACTGAAGCTTTCTTT.

The chain employs TRBV12-3 or TRBV12-4 and TRBJ2-7, with 12 bases identical to TRBD1. The CDR3 loop spans 20 amino acids. Trimming cost V 6 bases and J 6 bases; bases outside gene matches: 24. CDR3 DNA sequence: TGTGCCAGCAGGGCGACCCCTACCCGGGACAGGGGGCTGTCAGGGAGCGAGCAGTACTTC. This encodes CASRATPTRDRGLSGSEQYF.

This sequence joins TRBV13 and TRBJ1-1; D perhaps matches TRBD1 (5 bases). Trimming shortened V by 6 bases and J by 3 bases, and 23 bases separated the two germline ends. Germline loops: CDR1 PRHDT, CDR2 FYEKMQ (reference sequence). The CDR3 loop spans 17 amino acids. Here the CDR3 reads CASRWRESGGKDTEAFF. The CDR3 DNA follows: TGTGCCAGCAGGTGGAGGGAAAGTGGGGGGAAGGACACTGAAGCTTTCTTT.

This clonotype was observed a few times. The chain employs TRBV28 and TRBJ2-7; 11 bases line up with TRBD1. V lost 8 bases and J lost 7; bases outside the gene matches: 1. Germline V CDR1 and CDR2: MDHEN, SYDVKM. CDR3 length equals 11 residues. The CDR3 spells CASGTGGEQYF. In DNA form, the CDR3 reads TGTGCCAGCGGGACAGGGGGAGAGCAGTACTTC.

This clonotype was detected only a few times. The J gene is TRBJ2-3, the V gene TRBV24-1; TRBD2 agrees at 16 bases. V shed 1 base, J shed 2 bases, and the junction held 2 bases outside the gene matches. CDR1 KGHDR and CDR2 SFDVKD come from the germline V gene. The CDR3 loop spans 18 amino acids. The CDR3: CATSDLGTSGGATDTQYF. CDR3 bases: TGTGCCACCAGTGATTTAGGGACTAGCGGGGGGGCCACAGATACGCAGTATTTT.

The rearrangement links TRBV5-1 to TRBJ1-2; 12 nucleotides line up with TRBD1. This CDR3 has 14 amino acids. Germline values: CDR1 SGHRS, CDR2 YFSETQ. The V segment lost 0 bases and the J segment 10 bases; nucleotides outside the gene matches: 4. CDR3 in amino acids: CASSLGDRGPDYTF. DNA for the CDR3: TGCGCCAGCAGCTTGGGGGACAGGGGGCCCGACTACACCTTC.

This chain connects TRBV12-3 or TRBV12-4 to TRBJ2-7; possible D gene TRBD2, 6 bases. The ends were cut back, 4 bases at V and 4 bases at J, with 17 bases in the middle. The CDR3 runs to 15 residues. For the CDR3, the DNA is TGTGCCAGCAGTTACCAGGGAGGTCTAAATTACGAGCAGTACTTC. Its translation: CASSYQGGLNYEQYF.

V and J are TRBV30 and TRBJ2-7, with 9 bases fitting TRBD2. Germline trimming cut 2 bases from V and 0 bases from J; bases unmatched to any gene: 5. The CDR3 is 15 amino acids. Per germline, CDR1 GTSNPN and CDR2 SVGIG (reference sequence). The CDR3 spells CAWSSERGASYEQYF. DNA for the CDR3: TGTGCCTGGAGTTCCGAGCGGGGGGCCTCCTACGAGCAGTACTTC.

Concerning this clonotype itself: This sequence may be a read error, since a much larger clone differs from it by one base. CDR3 DNA sequence: TGTGACAGCAGCTCCAACAGGGTTAACTCCTACAATGAGCAGTTCTTC. This encodes CDSSSNRVNSYNEQFF. The genes are TRBV11-3 and TRBJ2-1; the D gene is possibly TRBD1 (6 bases). The CDR3 runs to 16 residues. CDR1 SGHNT and CDR2 YENEEA come from the germline V gene.

This rearrangement joins TRBV9 to TRBJ1-2; D is unresolved. The germline V and J ends were trimmed by 0 bases and 2 bases, with 11 bases remaining between them. This CDR3 comprises 15 residues. Looked up from germline, CDR1 is SGDLS and CDR2 is YYNGEE. Written as DNA, the CDR3 is TGTGCCAGCAGCGTAGCTACGGGAGAGAACTATGGCTACACCTTC. Translation gives CASSVATGENYGYTF.

Points on this clonotype: A much larger clone differs by one base, so this may be a read error. The rearrangement joins TRBV11-2 to TRBJ2-5; D is possibly TRBD1 or TRBD2 (5 bases each). The length of the CDR3 is 15 residues. The V gene's germline CDR1 is SGHAT and CDR2 FQNNGV. The CDR3 sequence is CASSLMGVYQENQYF. CDR3 DNA sequence: TGTGCCAGCAGTCTAATGGGGGTGTACCAAGAGAACCAGTACTTC.

This clonotype came up many times. The chain recombines TRBV4-1 with TRBJ1-5; 9 bases map to TRBD1. Germline CDR1 and CDR2: MGHRA and YSYEKL. The CDR3 sequence is 16 residues long. J was trimmed by 5 bases and V by 0 bases; bases with no gene match: 5. CDR3 bases: TGCGCCAGCAGCCAAGATGGGGGACAGGGCGATCAGCCCCAGCATTTT. The encoded protein is CASSQDGGQGDQPQHF.

In this sample, this clonotype turned up a few times. The J gene is TRBJ2-7, the V gene TRBV5-1, with D unresolved. The V end lost 4 bases, the J end lost 6 bases, and 17 bases lay between the germline ends. The germline CDR1 and CDR2 sequences are SGHRS and YFSETQ. The CDR3 has 14 amino acids. The CDR3 DNA is TGCGCCAGCAGCCCTAGTGGGCTCTACGGCGAGCAGTACTTC. Translated: CASSPSGLYGEQYF.

This clonotype was recorded many times. V is TRBV28 and J is TRBJ2-7, with 10 bases matching TRBD2. V was clipped by 2 bases and J by 4 bases; unmatched bases: 5. CDR3 length: 15 amino acids. Germline values: CDR1 MDHEN, CDR2 SYDVKM. The CDR3, as DNA: TGTGCCAGCAGTTTAGGCACGGGACTAGCGTACGAGCAGTACTTC. Its translation: CASSLGTGLAYEQYF. The entire variable domain, with the rest obtained from reference TRBV28 and TRBJ2-7, is as follows: DVKVTQSSRYLVKRTGEKVFLECVQDMDHENMFWYRQDPGLGLRLIYFSYDVKMKEKGDIPEGYSVSREKKERFSLILESASTNQTSMYLCASSLGTGLAYEQYFGPGTRLTVT.

This clonotype showed up just a few times. The chain employs TRBV7-6 and TRBJ2-5; 9 bases align to TRBD1. Germline assignment: CDR1 SGHVS and CDR2 FNYEAQ. The CDR3 length is 21 residues. V shed 6 bases and J 2 bases; nucleotides not matched to a gene: 25. The CDR3 is CASSPARVPGQGLWAQETQYF. For the CDR3, the DNA is TGTGCCAGCAGTCCCGCGAGGGTACCGGGACAGGGTTTATGGGCACAAGAGACCCAGTACTTC.

A few counts support this clonotype. The CDR3 loop reads CASSFSGGYEQYF. In DNA form, the CDR3 reads TGTGCCAGTAGTTTCTCAGGGGGCTACGAGCAGTACTTC. This chain uses TRBV19 with TRBJ2-7; 7 bases line up with TRBD1. With V trimmed by 5 bases and J by 3 bases, 4 bases remained unmatched. This CDR3 has 13 residues. CDR1 and CDR2 (germline): LNHDA, SQIVND (reference sequence).

The chain employs TRBV6-5 and TRBJ1-2, with D uncertain. Germline V gene data show CDR1 as MNHEY and CDR2 as SVGAGI. V was pared by 6 bases and J by 4 bases, with 12 bases between. The CDR3 extends over 13 amino acids. CDR3 sequence: CASRSAGLYGYTF. The CDR3 bases are TGTGCCAGCAGGAGTGCAGGTCTCTATGGCTACACCTTC.